This T cell receptor beta chain was recorded in a study of graft-versus-host responses after intestinal transplantation. Study details: In this cohort, recipients had multivisceral, liver-intestinal, or isolated intestinal transplants. Following induction with anti-thymocyte globulin, all recipients were given tacrolimus and steroids for 2 to 4 years.

Comments on this clone: Its antigen is currently unknown.

Study-wide results and limits: Allograft graft-versus-host to host-versus-graft clonal ratios ran high in patients with graft-donor T cell macrochimerism. Recipient bone marrow held GvH clones, some seen earlier in ileum or blood.

The CDR3 covers 16 residues. The V gene's germline CDR1 is SNHLY and CDR2 FYNNEI. The trim removed 4 bases at V and 4 bases at J, leaving 13 bases unmatched. Assay: immunoSEQ multiplex PCR; the TCRdb copy retains only in-frame clones and omits some. The sample records approximately 86,000 clones, 92% being singletons. The source material was unstimulated CD8+ T cells sorted from spleen or lymph node cells, sampled before transplant. The origin of this receptor is a human donor who was the organ donor for an intestinal transplant. The chain couples TRBV2 to TRBJ2-7; 7 bases align to TRBD1. The CDR3 here is CASSVEEGGLNYEQYF. DNA for the CDR3: TGTGCCAGCAGTGTAGAAGAAGGGGGCCTCAATTACGAGCAGTACTTC.